This T cell receptor (beta chain) derives from a study of blood T cell repertoires in COVID-19 (dated by TCRdb to 2018 to 2021). For the wider study: The collaborator samples originated in the United States, Italy and Spain and spanned the acute and convalescent phases of COVID-19. Samples came from the ongoing ImmuneRACE study (first 160 participants) plus 1,254 subjects from 6 global collaborators. Sample metadata almost always included a de-identified subject ID, COVID-19 status, age in years and sex. Where available, HLA class I and class II types were taken from metadata supplied by the sample provider and were not determined by assay-based typing. The dataset comprised deeply sampled blood TCRbeta repertoires from subjects exposed to, actively infected with, or recovered from COVID-19. The material from the prospective study consisted of cDNA or gDNA derived from T cells, B-cell-depleted T cells, or PBMCs. The repertoires were released in a freely available public database intended as a resource for research on the immune response to SARS-CoV-2. Here is what the overall study found, with its caveats: The amount of clinical and demographic metadata varied by source and participant and was provided uncurated.

In the prospective study, participants were about 18 to 95 years old, resided in about two dozen geographic areas of the United States, and were enrolled through a virtual design. In the prospective study, cohorts were assigned on the basis of participant-reported clinical history obtained from a screening survey and a study questionnaire. Recovered participants in ImmuneRACE Cohort 3 were defined by two consecutive negative NP/OP PCR tests, clearance by a healthcare professional, or resolution of symptoms. Each participant in the prospective study had whole blood, serum and a nasopharyngeal or oropharyngeal swab collected by mobile phlebotomists. Prospective study participants could optionally give additional blood draws and questionnaires over an approximately 2-month period. Blood samples from the prospective study were shipped frozen or at room temperature prior to DNA extraction. The immunoSEQ Assay, a bias-controlled multiplex PCR, was used to amplify TCRbeta CDR3 regions from genomic DNA. The authors processed their data as follows. Nucleated cell counts per sample were estimated from amplification of reference gene primers within the assay. Sequence reads were collapsed and filtered to measure the absolute abundance of every unique TCRbeta CDR3 rearrangement. For each sample, productive Simpson clonality was calculated by taking the square root of Simpson's diversity index across productive rearrangements. In its TCRdb copy, this immuneACCESS table keeps in-frame sequences only and misses some clones. Where compared with another copy, unresolved V genes explain less than half of these, and the others have no known cause. V and J calls and clone size follow that table, whereas D and trimming were derived from the DNA. Here the sample has around 180,000 clones; about four fifths occur a single time. The top ten clonotypes cover around 12% of the sample.

On this clone: Its antigen is unknown. Base qualities are not recorded, but no much larger clone differs from it by a single base.

Looking up the germline V gene (reference sequence) yields CDR1 SEHNR and CDR2 FQNEAQ. The CDR3 spans 14 residues, from the cysteine through the phenylalanine. Kept here is only the CDR3 DNA, which spans 42 bases and is read in frame from base 1. The V and J ends are trimmed by 4 bases and 3 bases, leaving 13 bases between them. This clonotype originated in a man aged 50-59 years who had recovered from COVID-19. What was sequenced was PBMCs or T cells enriched from blood (not recorded which). This chain is built from TRBV7-9 and TRBJ2-7; the best D guess is TRBD1, with 6 bases matching. The DNA is TGTGCCAGCAGCTCCCGGGACAAGGTCTACGAGCAGTACTTC. Translated, this is CASSSRDKVYEQYF. With the portions outside the CDR3 filled from the reference TRBV7-9 and TRBJ2-7 genes, the complete variable region becomes DTGVSQNPRHKITKRGQNVTFRCDPISEHNRLYWYRQTLGQGPEFLTYFQNEAQLEKSRLLSDRFSAERPKGSFSTLEIQRTEQGDSAMYLCASSSRDKVYEQYFGPGTRLTVT.